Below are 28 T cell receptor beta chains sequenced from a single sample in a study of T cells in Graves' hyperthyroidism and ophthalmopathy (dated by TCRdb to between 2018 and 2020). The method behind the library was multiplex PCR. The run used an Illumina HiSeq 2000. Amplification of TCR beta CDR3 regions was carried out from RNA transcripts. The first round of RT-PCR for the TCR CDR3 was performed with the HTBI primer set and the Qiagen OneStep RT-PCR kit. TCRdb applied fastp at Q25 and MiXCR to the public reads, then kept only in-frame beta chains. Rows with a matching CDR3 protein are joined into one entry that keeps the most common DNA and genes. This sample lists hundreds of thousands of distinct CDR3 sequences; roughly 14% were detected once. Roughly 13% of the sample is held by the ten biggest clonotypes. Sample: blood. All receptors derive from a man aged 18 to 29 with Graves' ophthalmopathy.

In DNA, the CDR3 is TGTGCCAGCAGCCAAGAGGGCGGGAGGGGGACAGATACGCAGTATTTT. This gives the protein CASSQEGGRGTDTQYF. This chain joins TRBV4-2 and TRBJ2-3; 9 bases line up with TRBD2. This CDR3 has 16 amino acids. The V gene end was trimmed by 0 bases and the J gene end by 3 bases; junction bases not matched to a gene: 4. Germline lookup yields CDR1 LGHNA and CDR2 YNFKEQ.

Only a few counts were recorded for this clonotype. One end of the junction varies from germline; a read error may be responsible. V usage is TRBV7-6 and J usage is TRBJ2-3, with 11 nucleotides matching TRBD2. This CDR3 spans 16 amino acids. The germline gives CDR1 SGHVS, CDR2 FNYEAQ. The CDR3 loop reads CASTFQTSGNTGTQYF. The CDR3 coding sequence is TGTGCCAGCACCTTCCAGACTAGCGGGAACACAGGTACGCAGTATTTT.

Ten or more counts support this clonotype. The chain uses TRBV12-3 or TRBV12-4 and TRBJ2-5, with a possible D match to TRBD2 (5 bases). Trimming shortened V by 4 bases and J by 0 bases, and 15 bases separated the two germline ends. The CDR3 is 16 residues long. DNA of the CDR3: TGTGCCAGCAGTTCCCAGGACGGGGAGTACCAAGAGACCCAGTACTTC. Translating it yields CASSSQDGEYQETQYF.

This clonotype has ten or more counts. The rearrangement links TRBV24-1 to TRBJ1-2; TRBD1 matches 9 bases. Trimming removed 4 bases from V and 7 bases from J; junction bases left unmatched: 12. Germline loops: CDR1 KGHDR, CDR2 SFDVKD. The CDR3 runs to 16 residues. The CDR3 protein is CATSETGGFKTIGYTF. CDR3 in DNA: TGTGCCACCAGTGAAACAGGGGGCTTCAAGACTATTGGCTACACCTTC.

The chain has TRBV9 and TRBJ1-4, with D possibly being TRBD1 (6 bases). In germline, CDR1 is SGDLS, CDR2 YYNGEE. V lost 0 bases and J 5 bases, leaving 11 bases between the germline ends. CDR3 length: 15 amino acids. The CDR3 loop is CASSVEGVPNEKLFF. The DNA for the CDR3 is TGTGCCAGCAGCGTAGAGGGGGTCCCAAATGAAAAACTGTTTTTT.

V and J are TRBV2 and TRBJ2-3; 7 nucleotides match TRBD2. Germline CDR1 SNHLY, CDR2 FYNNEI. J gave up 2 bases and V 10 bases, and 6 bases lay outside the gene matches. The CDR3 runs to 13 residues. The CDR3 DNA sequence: TGTGCCACCAGAGCGGGGACCACAGATACGCAGTATTTT. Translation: CATRAGTTDTQYF.

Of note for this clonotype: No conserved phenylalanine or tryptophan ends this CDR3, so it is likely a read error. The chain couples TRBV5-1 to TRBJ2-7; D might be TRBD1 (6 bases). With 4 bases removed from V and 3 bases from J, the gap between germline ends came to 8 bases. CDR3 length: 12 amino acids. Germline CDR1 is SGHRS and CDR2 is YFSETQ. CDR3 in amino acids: CASSTGFYEQYL. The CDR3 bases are TGCGCCAGCAGCACAGGGTTCTACGAGCAGTACCTC.

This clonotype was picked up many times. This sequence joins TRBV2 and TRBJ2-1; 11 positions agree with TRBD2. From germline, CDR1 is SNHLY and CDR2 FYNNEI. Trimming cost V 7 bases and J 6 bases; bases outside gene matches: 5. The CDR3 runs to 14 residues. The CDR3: CASKGLAVPNEQFF. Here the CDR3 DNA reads TGTGCCAGCAAGGGACTAGCGGTCCCCAATGAGCAGTTCTTC.

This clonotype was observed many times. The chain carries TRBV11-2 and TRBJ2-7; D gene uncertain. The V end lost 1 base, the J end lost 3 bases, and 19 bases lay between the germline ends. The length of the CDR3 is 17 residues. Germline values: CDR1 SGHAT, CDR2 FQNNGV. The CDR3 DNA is TGTGCCAGCAGCTTAGGGTGGCGGAGCAATAAAGACTACGAGCAGTACTTC. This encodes CASSLGWRSNKDYEQYF.

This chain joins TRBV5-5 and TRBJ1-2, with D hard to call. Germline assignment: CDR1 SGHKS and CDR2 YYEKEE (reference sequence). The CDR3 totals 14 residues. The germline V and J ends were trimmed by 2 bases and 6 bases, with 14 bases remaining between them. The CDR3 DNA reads TGTGCCAGCAGCTTCAAAGATACAAGGGATGGCTACACCTTC. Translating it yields CASSFKDTRDGYTF.

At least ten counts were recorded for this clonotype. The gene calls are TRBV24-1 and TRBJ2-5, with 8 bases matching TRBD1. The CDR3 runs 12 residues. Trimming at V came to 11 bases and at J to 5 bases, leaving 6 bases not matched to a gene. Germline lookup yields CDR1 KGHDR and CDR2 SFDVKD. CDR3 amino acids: CAMTGVQETQYF. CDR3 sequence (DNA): TGTGCCATGACAGGGGTTCAGGAGACCCAGTACTTC.

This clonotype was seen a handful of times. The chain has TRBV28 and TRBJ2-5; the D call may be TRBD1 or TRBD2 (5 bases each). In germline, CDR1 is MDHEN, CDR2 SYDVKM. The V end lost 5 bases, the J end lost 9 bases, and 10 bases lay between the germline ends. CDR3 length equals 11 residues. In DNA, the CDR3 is TGTGCCAGCAGTCCCGGGACGGCCCAGTACTTC. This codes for CASSPGTAQYF.

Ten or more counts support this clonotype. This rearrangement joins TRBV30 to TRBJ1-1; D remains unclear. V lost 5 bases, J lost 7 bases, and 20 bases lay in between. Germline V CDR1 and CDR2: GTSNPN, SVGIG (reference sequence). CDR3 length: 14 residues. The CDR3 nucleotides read TGTGCCTGGGGGTGGAGCAGATTGCCTAATGAAGCTTTCTTT. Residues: CAWGWSRLPNEAFF.

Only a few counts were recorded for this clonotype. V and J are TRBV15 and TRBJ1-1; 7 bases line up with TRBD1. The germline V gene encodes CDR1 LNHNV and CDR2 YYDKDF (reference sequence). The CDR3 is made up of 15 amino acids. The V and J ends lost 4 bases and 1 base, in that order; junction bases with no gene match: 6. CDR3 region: CATSKNGQANTEAFF. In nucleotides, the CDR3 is TGTGCCACCAGCAAGAACGGACAGGCGAACACTGAAGCTTTCTTT.

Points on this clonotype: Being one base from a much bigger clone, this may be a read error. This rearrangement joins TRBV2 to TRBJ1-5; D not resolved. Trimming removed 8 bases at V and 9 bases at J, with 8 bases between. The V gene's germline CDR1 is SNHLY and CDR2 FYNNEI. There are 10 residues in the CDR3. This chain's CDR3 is CASGGSPQHF. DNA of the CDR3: TGTGCCAGCGGAGGCTCGCCCCAGCATTTT.

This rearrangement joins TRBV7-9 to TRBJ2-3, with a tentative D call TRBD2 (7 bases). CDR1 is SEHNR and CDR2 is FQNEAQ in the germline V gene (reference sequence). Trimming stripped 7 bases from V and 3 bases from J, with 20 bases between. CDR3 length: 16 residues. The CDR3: CASKVGGARGTDTQYF. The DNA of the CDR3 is TGTGCCAGCAAAGTAGGGGGGGCGAGGGGAACAGATACGCAGTATTTT.

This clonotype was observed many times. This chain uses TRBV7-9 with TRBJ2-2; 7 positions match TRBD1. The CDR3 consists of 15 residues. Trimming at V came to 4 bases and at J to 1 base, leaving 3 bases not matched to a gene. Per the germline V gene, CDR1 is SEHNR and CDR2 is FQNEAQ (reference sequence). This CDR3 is CASSSGTENTGELFF. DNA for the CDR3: TGTGCCAGCAGCTCCGGGACAGAGAACACCGGGGAGCTGTTTTTT.

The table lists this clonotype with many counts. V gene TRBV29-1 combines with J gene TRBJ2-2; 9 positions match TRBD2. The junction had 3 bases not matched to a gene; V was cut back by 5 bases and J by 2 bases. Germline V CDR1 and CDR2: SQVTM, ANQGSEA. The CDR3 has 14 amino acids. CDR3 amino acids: CSVRLAANTGELFF. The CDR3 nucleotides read TGCAGCGTTCGACTAGCGGCCAACACCGGGGAGCTGTTTTTT.

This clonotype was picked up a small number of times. CDR3 in amino acids: CASSYPGETQYF. The CDR3 region has the DNA TGTGCCAGCAGTTACCCAGGGGAGACCCAGTACTTC. This sequence joins TRBV27 and TRBJ2-5; perhaps TRBD1 as D (5 bases). The CDR3 has 12 amino acids. The germline V gene has CDR1 MNHEY and CDR2 SMNVEV (reference sequence). V was pared by 4 bases and J by 5 bases, with 8 bases between.

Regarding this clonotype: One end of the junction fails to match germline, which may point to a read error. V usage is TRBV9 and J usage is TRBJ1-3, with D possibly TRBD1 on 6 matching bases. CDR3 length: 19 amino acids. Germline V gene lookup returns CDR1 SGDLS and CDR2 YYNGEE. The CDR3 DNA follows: TGTGTCAGCAGCCCAGAGGGACATTCGACCCATTTTTCGGGAAACACCATATATTTT. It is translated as CVSSPEGHSTHFSGNTIYF.

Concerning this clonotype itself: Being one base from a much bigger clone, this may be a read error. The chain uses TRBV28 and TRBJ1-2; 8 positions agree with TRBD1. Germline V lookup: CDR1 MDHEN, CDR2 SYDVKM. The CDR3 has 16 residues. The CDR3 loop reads CACSSSADRGLGGYTF. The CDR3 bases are TGTGCCTGCAGCTCCAGCGCTGACAGGGGCCTTGGTGGCTACACCTTC.

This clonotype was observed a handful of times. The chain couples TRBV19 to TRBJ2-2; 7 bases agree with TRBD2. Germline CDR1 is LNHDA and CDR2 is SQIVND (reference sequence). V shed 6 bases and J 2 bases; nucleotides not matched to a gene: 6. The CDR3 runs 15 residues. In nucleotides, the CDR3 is TGTGCCAGTAGGGTCACTAGCGAAAACACCGGGGAGCTGTTTTTT. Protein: CASRVTSENTGELFF.

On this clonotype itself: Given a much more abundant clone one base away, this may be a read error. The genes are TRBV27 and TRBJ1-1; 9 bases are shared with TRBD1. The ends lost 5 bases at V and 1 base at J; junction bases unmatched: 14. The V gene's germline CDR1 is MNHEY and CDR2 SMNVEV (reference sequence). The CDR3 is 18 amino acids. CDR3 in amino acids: CASSVLTGGIRRNTEAFF. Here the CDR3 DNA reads TGTGCCAGCAGTGTACTGACAGGGGGGATCCGAAGGAACACTGAAGCTTTCTTT.

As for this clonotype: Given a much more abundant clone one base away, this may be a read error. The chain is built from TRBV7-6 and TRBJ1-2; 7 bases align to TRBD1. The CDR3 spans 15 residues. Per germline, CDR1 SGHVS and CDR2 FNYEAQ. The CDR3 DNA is TGTGCCAACAGCTTAATAGGGGGCGATTCCTATGGCTACACCTTC. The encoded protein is CANSLIGGDSYGYTF.

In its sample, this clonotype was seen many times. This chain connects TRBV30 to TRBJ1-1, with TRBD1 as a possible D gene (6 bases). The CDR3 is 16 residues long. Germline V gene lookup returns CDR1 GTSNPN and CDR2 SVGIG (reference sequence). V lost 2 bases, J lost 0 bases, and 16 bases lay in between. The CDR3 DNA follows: TGTGCCTGGAGTTTATGGGAGGGGGGCCTGAACACTGAAGCTTTCTTT. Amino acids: CAWSLWEGGLNTEAFF.

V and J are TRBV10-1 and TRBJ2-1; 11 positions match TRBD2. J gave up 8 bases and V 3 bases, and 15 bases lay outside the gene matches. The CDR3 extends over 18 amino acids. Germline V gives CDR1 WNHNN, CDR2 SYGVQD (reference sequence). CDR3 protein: CASSDASGGLTLPYEQFF. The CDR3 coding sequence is TGCGCCAGCAGTGATGCTAGCGGGGGGCTAACCCTTCCCTATGAGCAGTTCTTC.

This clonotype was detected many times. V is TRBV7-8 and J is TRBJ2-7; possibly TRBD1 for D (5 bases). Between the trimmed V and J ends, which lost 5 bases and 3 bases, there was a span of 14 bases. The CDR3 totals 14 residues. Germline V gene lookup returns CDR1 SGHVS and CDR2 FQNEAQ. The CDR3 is CASSPMDILYEQYF. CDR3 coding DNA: TGTGCCAGCAGCCCCATGGACATACTCTACGAGCAGTACTTC.

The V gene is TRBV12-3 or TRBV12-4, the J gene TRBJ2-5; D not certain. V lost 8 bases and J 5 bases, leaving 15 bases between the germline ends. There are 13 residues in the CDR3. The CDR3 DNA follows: TGTGCCAGCTCAAGGTTTAGCCTGGAGACCCAGTACTTC. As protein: CASSRFSLETQYF.